These 26 T cell receptor beta chains originate from one sample sequenced in a study of CD8+ T cells in alopecia areata. The treatment was: oral pan-JAK inhibitor, 5-10 mg twice daily. It was cDNA, reverse transcribed from extracted RNA, that served as the sequencing template. The table came from immunoSEQ multiplex PCR; TCRdb's copy has only in-frame clones and leaves some out. Altogether around 100,000 clones are present, roughly 55% being singletons, with the ten largest covering more than 9%. This material consisted of CD8+ T cells sorted from blood, taken at week 24, from a patient treated with tofacitinib. The receptor source for this set is a human donor with alopecia areata.

CDR3 in amino acids: CAWSVLGVSDPTGELFF. The CDR3, as DNA: TGTGCCTGGAGTGTATTAGGCGTGTCAGACCCTACCGGGGAGCTGTTTTTT. The chain links TRBV30 to TRBJ2-2; unclear D gene. The CDR3 has 17 residues. Per the germline V gene, CDR1 is GTSNPN and CDR2 is SVGIG (reference sequence). V lost 0 bases, J lost 5 bases, and 19 bases lay in between.

The CDR3 loop is CASSYIGPGDEQYF. The DNA for the CDR3 is TGTGCCAGCAGTTATATCGGTCCGGGGGACGAGCAGTACTTC. V and J are TRBV6-5 and TRBJ2-7; D is perhaps TRBD2 (6 bases). Germline CDR1 is MNHEY and CDR2 is SVGAGI. This CDR3 has 14 amino acids. V lost 3 bases, J lost 5 bases, and 14 bases lay in between.

This clone was picked up a small number of times. The V and J genes are TRBV29-1 and TRBJ1-1, with D hard to call. The germline CDR1 and CDR2 sequences are SQVTM and ANQGSEA. The CDR3 runs 12 residues. V was shortened by 4 bases and J by 6 bases, with 12 bases between the two germline ends. The CDR3 is CSVVGGRAEAFF. DNA of the CDR3: TGCAGCGTTGTTGGAGGAAGGGCTGAAGCTTTCTTT.

The chain is built from TRBV6-1 and TRBJ2-7; TRBD2 aligns across 11 bases. Germline loops: CDR1 MNHNS, CDR2 SASEGT. The CDR3 length is 15 residues. V lost 0 bases to trimming and J lost 2 bases; unmatched junction nucleotides: 0. CDR3 coding DNA: TGTGCCAGCAGTGAAGCTAGCGGGGGGGCCTACGAGCAGTACTTC. This encodes CASSEASGGAYEQYF.

This clone showed up just a few times. The chain couples TRBV4-1 to TRBJ1-1; D might be TRBD1 (6 bases). CDR3 length: 15 residues. Trimming took off 3 bases at V and 0 bases at J, with 11 bases between the two ends. Germline CDR1 is MGHRA and CDR2 is YSYEKL. The CDR3 protein is CASSQVGGLNTEAFF. DNA of the CDR3: TGCGCCAGCAGCCAGGTTGGGGGCCTGAACACTGAAGCTTTCTTT.

This clone occurred once. The rearrangement links TRBV13 to TRBJ2-5, with D possibly TRBD1 on 6 matching bases. The germline CDR1 and CDR2 sequences are PRHDT and FYEKMQ (reference sequence). Trimming cost V 5 bases and J 7 bases, with 20 bases left between them. The CDR3 is 15 amino acids. The CDR3 sequence is CASSALGQGFGTQYF. For the CDR3, the DNA is TGTGCCAGCAGCGCCCTGGGGCAGGGGTTCGGGACCCAGTACTTC.

The chain joins TRBV19 to TRBJ1-1, with 7 bases identical to TRBD1. V lost 4 bases to trimming and J lost 10 bases; unmatched junction nucleotides: 6. The CDR3 has 12 residues. From germline, CDR1 is LNHDA and CDR2 SQIVND (reference sequence). The DNA of the CDR3 is TGTGCCAGTAGTACAAGACAGGGTCTAGCTTTCTTT. Protein: CASSTRQGLAFF. Full variable domain (remainder filled in from reference TRBV19 and TRBJ1-1): DGGITQSPKYLFRKEGQNVTLSCEQNLNHDAMYWYRQDPGQGLRLIYYSQIVNDFQKGDIAEGYSVSREKKESFPLTVTSAQKNPTAFYLCASSTRQGLAFFGQGTRLTVV.

The chain joins TRBV19 to TRBJ2-5; possibly TRBD2 for D (6 bases). V gave up 1 base and J gave up 4 bases, with 13 bases separating them. From germline, CDR1 is LNHDA and CDR2 SQIVND (reference sequence). The CDR3 contains 15 residues. CDR3 sequence: CASSIGGESRETQYF. CDR3 nucleotides: TGTGCCAGTAGTATAGGCGGGGAATCAAGAGAGACCCAGTACTTC.

This sequence joins TRBV7-2 and TRBJ2-7; 8 nucleotides match TRBD2. Germline V gene sequence: CDR1 SGHTA, CDR2 FQGNSA. J lost 2 bases, V lost 11 bases, and 5 bases had no gene match. CDR3 length: 12 amino acids. CDR3 in amino acids: CACGREAYEQYF. The CDR3 nucleotides read TGTGCCTGCGGGCGGGAGGCCTACGAGCAGTACTTC.

The chain couples TRBV2 to TRBJ2-1, with 10 bases lining up with TRBD2. The CDR3 contains 17 residues. Germline V gene sequence: CDR1 SNHLY, CDR2 FYNNEI. V shed 6 bases and J 0 bases; nucleotides not matched to a gene: 8. DNA for the CDR3: TGTGCCAGCAGATTAACTAGCGGGGTGAGCTCCTACAATGAGCAGTTCTTC. Residues: CASRLTSGVSSYNEQFF.

This clone was counted a single time. The genes are TRBV10-2 and TRBJ1-1; D gene uncertain. The CDR3 has 14 amino acids. V shed 7 bases and J shed 1 base, with 13 bases lying between them. Germline-derived CDR1 and CDR2 are WSHSY and SAAADI. CDR3: CASKRAEKNTEAFF. CDR3 nucleotides: TGCGCCAGCAAGAGGGCAGAAAAGAACACTGAAGCTTTCTTT.

The chain has TRBV19 and TRBJ1-1, with unresolved D. CDR1 LNHDA and CDR2 SQIVND come from the germline V gene (reference sequence). The germline V and J ends were trimmed by 6 bases and 3 bases, with 14 bases remaining between them. The CDR3 is 14 residues long. The CDR3 here is CASRGPHGDTEAFF. As DNA, the CDR3 is TGTGCCAGTAGAGGCCCTCACGGGGACACTGAAGCTTTCTTT.

J is TRBJ1-1 and V is TRBV19, with 7 bases aligning to TRBD1. Germline V gives CDR1 LNHDA, CDR2 SQIVND (reference sequence). The V gene end was trimmed by 5 bases and the J gene end by 4 bases; junction bases not matched to a gene: 7. The CDR3 spans 14 residues. CDR3 DNA: TGTGCCAGTAGTTACGACAGGGAGGTCACTGAAGCTTTCTTT. It encodes CASSYDREVTEAFF. The full variable domain, with the rest looked up from reference TRBV19 and TRBJ1-1, is DGGITQSPKYLFRKEGQNVTLSCEQNLNHDAMYWYRQDPGQGLRLIYYSQIVNDFQKGDIAEGYSVSREKKESFPLTVTSAQKNPTAFYLCASSYDREVTEAFFGQGTRLTVV.

The chain links TRBV6-1 to TRBJ1-4; D is perhaps TRBD1 (5 bases). V was clipped by 3 bases and J by 7 bases, with 15 bases between them. The CDR3 has 15 residues. Per the germline V gene, CDR1 is MNHNS and CDR2 is SASEGT. The CDR3 coding sequence is TGTGCCAGCAGTGATCGATTAGACAGTCTTGAAAAACTGTTTTTT. Protein sequence: CASSDRLDSLEKLFF.

The chain combines TRBV30 with TRBJ1-2, with D tentatively TRBD1 (6 bases). Germline loops: CDR1 GTSNPN, CDR2 SVGIG (reference sequence). With 0 bases removed from V and 4 bases from J, the gap between germline ends came to 21 bases. The CDR3 consists of 17 residues. The CDR3 DNA is TGTGCCTGGAGTGTACCGGGGCTAGGCAGGGGAACCTATGGCTACACCTTC. Its translation: CAWSVPGLGRGTYGYTF. Full variable domain (rest looked up from reference TRBV30 and TRBJ1-2): SQTIHQWPATLVQPVGSPLSLECTVEGTSNPNLYWYRQAAGRGLQLLFYSVGIGQISSEVPQNLSASRPQDRQFILSSKKLLLSDSGFYLCAWSVPGLGRGTYGYTFGSGTRLTVV.

As to this clone: Sequence at one end of the junction differs from germline and may be a read error. The chain recombines TRBV7-7 with TRBJ2-1; no clear D gene. This CDR3 contains 15 residues. Germline lookup yields CDR1 SSHAT and CDR2 FNYEAQ (reference sequence). CDR3 nucleotide sequence: TGTGCTAGCAGCTTAGGGCCGGGTGTTCGCAATGAGCAGTTCTTC. Translated, it gives CASSLGPGVRNEQFF.

The rearrangement links TRBV30 to TRBJ1-6; D is unresolved. V lost 0 bases, J lost 5 bases, and 8 bases lay in between. In germline, CDR1 is GTSNPN, CDR2 SVGIG (reference sequence). CDR3 length: 14 residues. The CDR3 DNA is TGTGCCTGGAGTGTAGGCCAGGATAATTCACCCCTCCACTTT. Its translation is CAWSVGQDNSPLHF.

This clone was observed a handful of times. This chain joins TRBV9 and TRBJ2-7; 8 bases are shared with TRBD1. After removal of 4 bases from V and 5 bases from J, the junction contained 11 bases not matched to a gene. Germline CDR1 reads SGDLS; CDR2 reads YYNGEE. This CDR3 is built from 15 residues. The DNA for the CDR3 is TGTGCCAGCAGCACACGGACAGGGTTGGCCAACGAGCAGTACTTC. This encodes CASSTRTGLANEQYF.

The chain links TRBV15 to TRBJ1-1; D not resolved. The germline V gene has CDR1 LNHNV and CDR2 YYDKDF (reference sequence). CDR3 length equals 11 residues. The V end was cut by 8 bases, the J end by 8 bases, with 12 bases between. The CDR3 reads CATRGVSEAFF. The CDR3 coding sequence is TGTGCCACCCGAGGCGTCTCCGAAGCTTTCTTT. Based on the CDR3 plus reference TRBV15 and TRBJ1-1, the full variable domain is DAMVIQNPRYQVTQFGKPVTLSCSQTLNHNVMYWYQQKSSQAPKLLFHYYDKDFNNEADTPDNFQSRRPNTSFCFLDIRSPGLGDTAMYLCATRGVSEAFFGQGTRLTVV.

This chain uses TRBV29-1 with TRBJ2-2; D uncertain. This CDR3 is 13 amino acids long. Trimming shortened V by 1 base and J by 3 bases, and 6 bases separated the two germline ends. Looked up from germline, CDR1 is SQVTM and CDR2 is ANQGSEA. The CDR3 sequence: CSVEVHDTGELFF. The CDR3 coding sequence is TGCAGCGTTGAAGTACACGACACCGGGGAGCTGTTTTTT.

This chain's CDR3 is CAWTSDGLGREPQHF. The CDR3 DNA reads TGTGCCTGGACCTCGGACGGCCTTGGGCGGGAGCCCCAGCATTTT. V is TRBV30 and J is TRBJ1-5, with D unclear. The germline V and J ends were trimmed by 4 bases and 8 bases, with 21 bases remaining between them. Germline CDR1 reads GTSNPN; CDR2 reads SVGIG (reference sequence). The CDR3 is 15 amino acids.

The chain is built from TRBV4-1 and TRBJ2-6; TRBD1 agrees at 11 bases. Losses at the gene ends were 0 bases for V and 4 bases for J; bases not matched to a gene: 5. Germline V gene data show CDR1 as MGHRA and CDR2 as YSYEKL. The CDR3 totals 18 residues. In DNA, the CDR3 is TGCGCCAGCAGCCAAGATGGACAGGGGGCGGAGGGGGCCAACGTCCTGACTTTC. This codes for CASSQDGQGAEGANVLTF.

The J gene is TRBJ2-1, the V gene TRBV5-1; D is possibly TRBD1 or TRBD2 (5 bases each). CDR1 SGHRS and CDR2 YFSETQ come from the germline V gene. The ends were cut back, 4 bases at V and 5 bases at J, with 22 bases in the middle. This CDR3 is built from 17 residues. The DNA of the CDR3 is TGCGCCAGCAGCCTCCCGGGACCTCAGCCGTGGGACAATGAGCAGTTCTTC. It yields the protein CASSLPGPQPWDNEQFF.

This chain uses TRBV4-1 with TRBJ2-7, with D tentatively TRBD1 (5 bases). The V gene lost 0 bases and the J gene lost 5 bases, with 17 bases spanning the gap. Germline values: CDR1 MGHRA, CDR2 YSYEKL. The CDR3 length is 16 residues. The CDR3 bases are TGCGCCAGCAGCCAAGATCCCCCGGGCAGGGCCGACGAGCAGTACTTC. Translation gives CASSQDPPGRADEQYF.

The genes are TRBV6-6 and TRBJ2-5; TRBD1 aligns across 10 bases. The CDR3 runs 15 residues. The V gene's germline CDR1 is MNHNY and CDR2 SVGAGI (reference sequence). Trimming removed 5 bases from V and 5 bases from J; junction bases left unmatched: 8. The CDR3, as DNA: TGTGCCAGCAGTCCCGGGACAGGGGAAGGGGAGACCCAGTACTTC. It translates to CASSPGTGEGETQYF.

This chain joins TRBV12-5 and TRBJ2-2; no clear D. This CDR3 region has 14 residues. Germline CDR1 LGHNT, CDR2 FRNRAP. V dropped 1 base and J dropped 3 bases, with 6 bases sitting between them. CDR3 DNA sequence: TGTGCTAGTGGTTTGGGGCAGGACACCGGGGAGCTGTTTTTT. Translating it yields CASGLGQDTGELFF.